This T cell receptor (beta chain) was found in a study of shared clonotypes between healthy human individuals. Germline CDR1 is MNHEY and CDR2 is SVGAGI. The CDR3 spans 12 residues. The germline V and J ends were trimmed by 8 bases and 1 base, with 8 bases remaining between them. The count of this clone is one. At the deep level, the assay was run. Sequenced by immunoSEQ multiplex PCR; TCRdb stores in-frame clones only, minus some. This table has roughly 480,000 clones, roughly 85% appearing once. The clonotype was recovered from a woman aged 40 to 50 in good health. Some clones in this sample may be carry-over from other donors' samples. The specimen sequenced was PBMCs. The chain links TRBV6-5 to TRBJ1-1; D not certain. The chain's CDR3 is CASSLWNTEAFF. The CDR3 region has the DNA TGTGCCAGCTCTTTGTGGAACACTGAAGCTTTCTTT.